This TCR beta chain appears in the sequencing data of a study of blood T cell repertoires in COVID-19. Overall study: Spain, Italy and the United States supplied samples that represented acute and convalescent COVID-19. Nucleic acid was either cDNA or gDNA, and it came from T cells, B-cell-depleted T cells, or PBMCs.

The repertoire was sequenced with immunoSEQ multiplex PCR; TCRdb's copy has only in-frame clones and lacks some. This repertoire shows 300,000 to 400,000 clones, around 89% found once; its top ten account for approximately 1%. The germline V and J ends were trimmed by 6 bases and 4 bases, with 7 bases remaining between them. Germline V gives CDR1 SNHLY, CDR2 FYNNEI. The CDR3 covers 11 residues. The chain joins TRBV2 to TRBJ2-7; tentatively, D is TRBD2 (6 bases). Sequencing was done on a sample of PBMCs or T cells enriched from blood (not recorded which). The clonotype comes from a woman in her twenties or thirties with acute COVID-19. CDR3 sequence reads: CASREGYEQYF. The CDR3 coding sequence is TGTGCCAGCAGGGAGGGTTACGAGCAGTACTTC. The full variable domain, completed using reference TRBV2 and TRBJ2-7, is EPEVTQTPSHQVTQMGQEVILRCVPISNHLYFYWYRQILGQKVEFLVSFYNNEISEKSEIFDDQFSVERPDGSNFTLKIRSTKLEDSAMYFCASREGYEQYFGPGTRLTVT.